This is a list of T cell receptor beta chains from one sample in a study of immune heterogeneity within non-small cell lung tumors. TCRdb re-called the multiplex PCR reads through MiXCR, storing one row per CDR3 protein. The data hold about 5,600 distinct CDR3 sequences, with more than 15% observed a single time. Source material: lung tumor tissue. These receptors all come from a man aged 35 to 55 with non-small cell lung cancer. The CDR3 runs from the conserved cysteine through the conserved F or W. D genes are given only for firm matches. Clone size appears in some rows only: once, few, many, or a class for an expanded clone.

V: TRBV5-1; D: .; J: TRBJ2-5; size: many; DNA: TGCGCCAGCAGCGCAGAAGAGACCCAGTACTTC; CDR3: CASSAEETQYF
V: TRBV24-1; D: TRBD1; J: TRBJ2-7; size: medium-sized; DNA: TGTGCCACCAGTGATAACGGGACAGGGGACGAGCAGTACTTC; CDR3: CATSDNGTGDEQYF
V: TRBV14; D: TRBD1; J: TRBJ1-3; size: .; DNA: TGTGCCAGCAGCCTTCACAGGGGTCGAACTGGAAACACCATATATTTT; CDR3: CASSLHRGRTGNTIYF
V: TRBV5-4; D: .; J: TRBJ2-7; size: .; DNA: TGTGCCAGCAGCTTAAATAGCTACGAGCAGTACTTC; CDR3: CASSLNSYEQYF
V: TRBV20-1; D: TRBD1; J: TRBJ2-7; size: medium-sized; DNA: TGCAGTGCCGAGCTTGGACAGGGGGCGGGCGAGCAGTACTTC; CDR3: CSAELGQGAGEQYF
V: TRBV12-3/TRBV12-4; D: .; J: TRBJ2-3; size: medium-sized; DNA: TGTGCCAGCAGACGGGACAGCACAGATACGCAGTATTTT; CDR3: CASRRDSTDTQYF
V: TRBV28; D: .; J: TRBJ1-2; size: medium-sized; DNA: TGTGCCAGCAGTCGGACACGGGGCTACACCTTC; CDR3: CASSRTRGYTF
V: TRBV28; D: TRBD1; J: TRBJ1-5; size: .; DNA: TGTGCCAGCAGCCCCACAGGGGTGGGCAATCAGCCCCAGCATTTT; CDR3: CASSPTGVGNQPQHF
V: TRBV20-1; D: TRBD1; J: TRBJ1-6; size: medium-sized; DNA: TGCAGTGCTCTGGGGACAGAGTATTCACCCCTCCACTTT; CDR3: CSALGTEYSPLHF
V: TRBV2; D: TRBD2; J: TRBJ2-5; size: .; DNA: TGTGCCAGCGGGACTAGCGGGAGGGGGGAGACCCAGTACTTC; CDR3: CASGTSGRGETQYF
V: TRBV4-3; D: TRBD2; J: TRBJ2-1; size: few; DNA: TGCGCCAGCAGCCAAGATGCGATACTAGCGGGAGTTCCCAATGAGCAGTTCTTC; CDR3: CASSQDAILAGVPNEQFF
V: TRBV20-1; D: .; J: TRBJ1-1; size: medium-sized; DNA: TGCAGTGCTAGGTGGGGGATTAACACTGAAGCTTTCTTT; CDR3: CSARWGINTEAFF
V: TRBV6-1; D: TRBD1; J: TRBJ2-7; size: .; DNA: TGTGCCAGCAGTGAAGTGGGACAGGGTCACTACGAGCAGTACTTC; CDR3: CASSEVGQGHYEQYF
V: TRBV6-1; D: .; J: TRBJ1-3; size: medium-sized; DNA: TGTGCCAGCAGTATCGGACGTGGAAACACCATATATTTT; CDR3: CASSIGRGNTIYF
V: TRBV7-2; D: TRBD2; J: TRBJ2-1; size: many; DNA: TGTGCCAGCAGCCAGACTAGCGTCCCGTACAATGAGCAGTTCTTC; CDR3: CASSQTSVPYNEQFF
V: TRBV12-3/TRBV12-4; D: TRBD2; J: TRBJ2-7; size: medium-sized; DNA: TGTGCCAGCAGCGCGGGACTAGCATACCACGAGCAGTACTTC; CDR3: CASSAGLAYHEQYF
V: TRBV4-2; D: TRBD2; J: TRBJ2-1; size: medium-sized; DNA: TGTGCCAGCAGCCAAGAAGGGGCGGGACTAGCCTACAATGAGCAGTTCTTC; CDR3: CASSQEGAGLAYNEQFF
V: TRBV18; D: .; J: TRBJ2-3; size: .; DNA: TGTGCCAGCTCACCAGGACACCCTAGCACAGATACGCAGTATTTT; CDR3: CASSPGHPSTDTQYF
V: TRBV28; D: .; J: TRBJ2-3; size: many; DNA: TGTGCCAGCAGTTTAGGGTGGGGAGTTATAAACACAGATACGCAGTATTTT; CDR3: CASSLGWGVINTDTQYF
V: TRBV18; D: TRBD1; J: TRBJ1-5; size: medium-sized; DNA: TGTGCCAGCTCACCCGGGACAGGGGACCAGCCCCAGCATTTT; CDR3: CASSPGTGDQPQHF
V: TRBV7-6; D: .; J: TRBJ2-3; size: medium-sized; DNA: TGTGCCAGCAGCCACATCGCTAGCACAGATACGCAGTATTTT; CDR3: CASSHIASTDTQYF
V: TRBV7-3; D: .; J: TRBJ1-1; size: medium-sized; DNA: TGTGCCAGCAGCTCCCGATTCGGCACTGAAGCTTTCTTT; CDR3: CASSSRFGTEAFF
V: TRBV12-3/TRBV12-4; D: .; J: TRBJ1-1; size: medium-sized; DNA: TGTGCCAGCCGTTGGAGGGACACCTCAAACACTGAAGCTTTCTTT; CDR3: CASRWRDTSNTEAFF
V: TRBV12-3/TRBV12-4; D: TRBD1; J: TRBJ1-5; size: medium-sized; DNA: TGTGCCAGCACCGGACAGGGGGGACAGCCCCAGCATTTT; CDR3: CASTGQGGQPQHF
V: TRBV28; D: TRBD1; J: TRBJ1-4; size: medium-sized; DNA: TGTGCCAGCAGTTTACCCACCCTCCTCAACAGGGGAATGAATGAAAAACTGTTTTTT; CDR3: CASSLPTLLNRGMNEKLFF
V: TRBV20-1; D: .; J: TRBJ1-1; size: .; DNA: TGCAGTGCTAGGACGGAGATCTTGAACACTGAAGCTTTCTTT; CDR3: CSARTEILNTEAFF
V: TRBV10-3; D: TRBD1; J: TRBJ1-1; size: medium-sized; DNA: TGTGCAACCCGGGGAACAGGGGGTGGAAACACTGAAGCTTTCTTT; CDR3: CATRGTGGGNTEAFF
V: TRBV9; D: .; J: TRBJ1-4; size: medium-sized; DNA: TGTGCCAGCAGCGTAGGGAGTTCAGGGGAAAAACTGTTTTTT; CDR3: CASSVGSSGEKLFF
V: TRBV7-9; D: .; J: TRBJ1-2; size: medium-sized; DNA: TGTGCAGTGGGAGGGGATGGCTACACCTTC; CDR3: CAVGGDGYTF
V: TRBV6-5; D: .; J: TRBJ2-5; size: many; DNA: TGTGCCAGCAGTTACTATTTGTCTCAAGAGACCCAGTACTTC; CDR3: CASSYYLSQETQYF